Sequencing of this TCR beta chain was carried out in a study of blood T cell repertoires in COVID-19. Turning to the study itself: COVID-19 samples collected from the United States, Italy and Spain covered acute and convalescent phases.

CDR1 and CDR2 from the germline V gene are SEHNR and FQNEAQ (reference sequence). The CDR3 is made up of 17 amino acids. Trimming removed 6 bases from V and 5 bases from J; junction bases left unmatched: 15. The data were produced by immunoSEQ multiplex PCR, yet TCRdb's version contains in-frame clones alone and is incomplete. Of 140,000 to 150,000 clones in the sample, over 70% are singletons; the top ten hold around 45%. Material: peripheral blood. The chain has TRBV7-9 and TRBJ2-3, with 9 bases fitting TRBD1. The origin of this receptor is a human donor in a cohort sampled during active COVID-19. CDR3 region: CASSQRSGTGKGDTQYF. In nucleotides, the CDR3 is TGTGCCAGCAGTCAGAGATCCGGGACAGGGAAAGGAGATACGCAGTATTTT.